Below, one T cell receptor (beta chain) is given with its context. The data belong to a study of T cell responses to AZD1222 COVID-19 vaccine. The assay was immunoSEQ multiplex PCR, and TCRdb's table has in-frame clones only and misses some. Among 130,000 to 150,000 clones listed, around 90% were seen once. The sequenced sample was peripheral blood, obtained on day 0 of MenACWY control vaccination. This receptor was obtained from an adult in good health.

In DNA form, the CDR3 reads TGTGCCAGCAGCGTACGCGGGGGGGACCAAGAGACCCAGTACTTC. Translated, it gives CASSVRGGDQETQYF. The rearrangement links TRBV9 to TRBJ2-5; 9 bases agree with TRBD2. V lost 1 base, J lost 0 bases, and 1 base stayed unmatched. Germline CDR1 reads SGDLS; CDR2 reads YYNGEE. The CDR3 covers 15 residues. Based on the CDR3 plus reference TRBV9 and TRBJ2-5, the full variable domain is DSGVTQTPKHLITATGQRVTLRCSPRSGDLSVYWYQQSLDQGLQFLIQYYNGEERAKGNILERFSAQQFPDLHSELNLSSLELGDSALYFCASSVRGGDQETQYFGPGTRLLVL.